The clone carrying this T cell receptor (beta chain) was found once. In the original processing: Researchers report that nucleated cell counts were estimated from reference gene primer amplification. Measured with immunoSEQ multiplex PCR; TCRdb has only the in-frame clones, and not every one. Clone size and the V and J calls come from that table; the DNA yielded D and trimming. The sample shows some 150,000 clones, approximately 82% of them seen only once. These data belong to a study of blood T cell repertoires in COVID-19. Across the study: COVID-19 samples, acute and convalescent, were from the United States, Italy and Spain.

Material for sequencing was peripheral blood. The TCR comes from a woman aged 45-65 years with acute or convalescent COVID-19.

For the CDR3, the DNA is TGTGCCAGCAGCCTTACCGACAGCTCCTATAATTCACCCCTCCACTTT. Protein product: CASSLTDSSYNSPLHF. V gene TRBV9 combines with J gene TRBJ1-6; weak D call: TRBD1 (5 bases). Germline CDR1 is SGDLS and CDR2 is YYNGEE. V was trimmed by 4 bases and J by 0 bases, leaving 11 bases between them. This CDR3 comprises 16 residues.